The T cell receptor beta chain described here comes from a study of OX40 agonist ivuxolimab in advanced cancers. Overall study context: Cancers in dose escalation were hepatocellular, melanoma, renal cell and head and neck.

Comment on this clone: Its antigen remains unknown. The junction shows a germline mismatch at one end, possibly a read error.

Blood sampling was done at baseline, cycle 4 day 1, and cycle 7 day 1. Study results and caveats: CD8+ T cells showed, on average, more clonal expansion than CD4+ cells. With doses of 0.1 to 3.0 mg/kg, CD4+ and CD8+ blood T cells had undergone clonal expansion by week 6.

Looked up from germline, CDR1 is SSHAT and CDR2 is FNYEAQ (reference sequence). The CDR3 is 15 residues long. Sequencing was performed with immunoSEQ multiplex PCR; in TCRdb, only in-frame clones are kept and a portion is missing. The sample contains some 70,000 clones, approximately 80% of which appear only once. V gene TRBV7-7 combines with J gene TRBJ2-5; tentatively, D is TRBD2 (5 bases). The specimen was CD4+ or CD8+ T cells sorted from blood, collected in a trial of the OX40 agonist ivuxolimab. The receptor was derived from an adult with an advanced solid tumor such as melanoma, head and neck, liver or kidney cancer. The CDR3 here is CASSVAEGRQETQYF. The CDR3 nucleotides are TGTGCCAGCAGCGTAGCAGAGGGCAGACAAGAGACCCAGTACTTC.